The entry that follows covers one T cell receptor beta chain sequence. Those who participated ranged in age from roughly 18 to 90 years and resided in about two dozen US areas. In the source study's methods: Estimation of nucleated cell counts was performed using reference gene primer amplification. Only in-frame clones appear in the TCRdb table, and some are missing; sequencing was by immunoSEQ multiplex PCR. That table is the source of V, J and clone size, and D and trimming were worked out from the DNA. The sample has approximately 200,000 clones; 65% to 90% are singletons. CDR3 length: 11 residues. Germline CDR1 and CDR2: SNHLY and FYNNEI. This specimen belongs to a study of blood T cell repertoires in COVID-19. As for the study in general: T cells, B-cell-depleted T cells, or PBMCs supplied cDNA or gDNA.

The rearrangement uses TRBV2 and TRBJ2-5; 7 nucleotides agree with TRBD1. Sequencing was performed on PBMCs or T cells enriched from blood (not recorded which). The sequence was obtained from a young woman who had been exposed to COVID-19. The CDR3 here is CGTGVGETQYF. The CDR3 DNA is TGTGGTACAGGGGTGGGAGAGACCCAGTACTTC.